The source of this T cell receptor (beta chain) is a study of graft-versus-host responses after intestinal transplantation. Irradiated, violet-dye-labeled stimulators (200,000) were plated alongside 200,000 CFSE-labeled responders. Only in-frame clones appear in the TCRdb table, and some are missing; sequencing was by immunoSEQ multiplex PCR. The data contain 20,000 to 25,000 clones, roughly 42% of them singletons. The V gene's germline CDR1 is SEHNR and CDR2 FQNEAQ (reference sequence). This CDR3 has 14 amino acids. Trimming removed 5 bases from V and 2 bases from J, with 12 bases in between. The TCR originated in a human patient who received an intestinal transplant. Here the sequenced sample was alloreactive CD4+ T cells from a mixed lymphocyte reaction culture, taken before intestinal transplant. The subset denotes: CFSE-low proliferating T cells sorted from roughly six-day pre-transplant mixed lymphocyte reaction (GvH or HvG direction). The rearrangement joins TRBV7-9 to TRBJ1-2, with a tentative D call TRBD1 (5 bases). The CDR3 sequence is CASSLSRVNYGYTF. The CDR3 nucleotides are TGTGCCAGCAGCCTCAGCAGGGTGAACTATGGCTACACCTTC.